The 26 T cell receptor beta chains presented below share a single source sample, sequenced in a study of T cells expressing NK-cell markers. TCRdb re-called the 5' RACE reads and shows each CDR3 protein once, DNA omitted. This table lists about 380,000 distinct CDR3 sequences. The sample consisted of blood T cells: a sorted CD56 or NKG2C T cell subset, CD4+ or CD8+ T cells, or bulk PBMC T cells (not recorded which). The receptor source for this set is a man aged 18-70 years in good health.

The chain uses TRBV12-3 or TRBV12-4 and TRBJ2-1; there is no DNA to check the TCRdb D call of TRBD2. The length of the CDR3 is 16 residues. Here the CDR3 reads CASSLTRGGTVNEQFF.

The chain employs TRBV30 and TRBJ1-5. The germline V gene has CDR1 GTSNPN and CDR2 SVGIG (reference sequence). CDR3 length: 18 amino acids. CDR3: CAWSVKADGPFSNQPQHF.

The V call is TRBV30, the J call TRBJ1-1. The CDR3 runs to 13 residues. In germline, CDR1 is GTSNPN, CDR2 SVGIG (reference sequence). The CDR3 here is CAWSGGVNTEAFF.

J is TRBJ2-7 and V is TRBV28; TCRdb proposes TRBD1, but this gene call is untestable without DNA. The CDR3 loop spans 13 amino acids. From germline, CDR1 is MDHEN and CDR2 SYDVKM. CDR3 protein: CASRPGTPWGQYF.

The rearrangement links TRBV20-1 to TRBJ2-5; absent DNA, TCRdb's TRBD2 call cannot be checked. The V gene's germline CDR1 is DFQATT and CDR2 SNEGSKA (reference sequence). The CDR3 is made up of 12 amino acids. The CDR3: CSASRLAETQYF.

The chain couples TRBV6-6 to TRBJ1-3. The V gene's germline CDR1 is MNHNY and CDR2 SVGAGI (reference sequence). The CDR3 is 13 residues long. This chain's CDR3 is CASNANSGNTIYF.

The chain combines TRBV7-9 with TRBJ1-6. The CDR3 contains 13 residues. Germline-derived CDR1 and CDR2 are SEHNR and FQNEAQ (reference sequence). Here the CDR3 reads CASSYHDNSPLHF.

The chain has TRBV7-2 and TRBJ2-2; absent DNA, TCRdb's TRBD1 call cannot be checked. CDR1 is SGHTA and CDR2 is FQGNSA in the germline V gene. The CDR3 extends over 13 amino acids. This CDR3 reads CASSTGFTGELFF.

V is TRBV19 and J is TRBJ1-5. The CDR3 is made up of 13 amino acids. Germline lookup yields CDR1 LNHDA and CDR2 SQIVND (reference sequence). CDR3 sequence reads: CASQRVGNQPQHF. Variable domain in full (rest from reference TRBV19 and TRBJ1-5): DGGITQSPKYLFRKEGQNVTLSCEQNLNHDAMYWYRQDPGQGLRLIYYSQIVNDFQKGDIAEGYSVSREKKESFPLTVTSAQKNPTAFYLCASQRVGNQPQHFGDGTRLSIL.

This sequence joins TRBV20-1 and TRBJ2-3; TCRdb returns TRBD1, unconfirmable since there is no DNA. This CDR3 has 16 residues. Germline V CDR1 and CDR2: DFQATT, SNEGSKA (reference sequence). The CDR3 protein is CSAGTLAGAGSDTQYF.

The chain recombines TRBV5-1 with TRBJ2-2; TCRdb designates TRBD2, a call that cannot be tested without DNA. The CDR3 spans 19 residues. Germline loops: CDR1 SGHRS, CDR2 YFSETQ. The CDR3 here is CASSLVVAGPQTNTGELFF.

The chain has TRBV7-9 and TRBJ2-5; there is no DNA to check the TCRdb D call of TRBD1. CDR1 is SEHNR, CDR2 FQNEAQ, per germline (reference sequence). This CDR3 is built from 16 residues. CDR3 sequence: CASSGRGQGVQETQYF.

The CDR3 reads CASSVQTGSKNIQYF. V is TRBV7-9 and J is TRBJ2-4; as DNA is missing, the TRBD1 call by TCRdb cannot be tested. From germline, CDR1 is SEHNR and CDR2 FQNEAQ (reference sequence). This CDR3 is 15 amino acids long.

This chain joins TRBV6-2 or TRBV6-3 and TRBJ2-2; absent DNA, TCRdb's TRBD2 call cannot be checked. The CDR3 covers 14 residues. Germline V CDR1 and CDR2: MNHEY, SVGEGT. CDR3 amino acids: CASSQGLYTGELFF.

This sequence joins TRBV5-1 and TRBJ1-2. Germline V gene lookup returns CDR1 SGHRS and CDR2 YFSETQ. CDR3 length: 14 amino acids. The CDR3: CASSLSQVANGYTF.

V gene TRBV7-9 combines with J gene TRBJ1-1. The length of the CDR3 is 16 residues. CDR1 is SEHNR and CDR2 is FQNEAQ in the germline V gene (reference sequence). Here the CDR3 reads CASRLKGPDLNTEAFF.

The chain employs TRBV19 and TRBJ2-2; no DNA is available, so the TRBD2 call from TCRdb remains unchecked. Per the germline V gene, CDR1 is LNHDA and CDR2 is SQIVND (reference sequence). The length of the CDR3 is 15 residues. The CDR3 sequence: CASSIDSRLTGELFF.

The chain employs TRBV7-8 and TRBJ1-6; TCRdb picks TRBD1, but there is no DNA to check that call. The CDR3 is 15 amino acids. Germline CDR1 is SGHVS and CDR2 is FQNEAQ. The CDR3 is CASSSGAALNSPLHF.

This chain links TRBV6-5 with TRBJ1-1; TCRdb calls TRBD1, which cannot be checked without DNA. This CDR3 spans 15 amino acids. Germline loops: CDR1 MNHEY, CDR2 SVGAGI. CDR3 loop: CASSLNRGRSTEAFF.

J is TRBJ1-4 and V is TRBV12-3 or TRBV12-4. The CDR3 contains 12 residues. This CDR3 is CASSLQAEKLFF.

The chain links TRBV21-1 to TRBJ1-4; with no DNA, the TCRdb D assignment of TRBD1 cannot be verified. TRBV21-1 is flagged as a pseudogene. The CDR3 totals 18 residues. CDR3 sequence reads: CASSKVSGGLPTNEKLFF.

This sequence joins TRBV7-9 and TRBJ2-3; TCRdb proposes TRBD1, but this gene call is untestable without DNA. The CDR3 is made up of 16 amino acids. From germline, CDR1 is SEHNR and CDR2 FQNEAQ (reference sequence). The CDR3 protein is CASSSLGDRGADTQYF.

The V gene is TRBV6-1, the J gene TRBJ2-5; checking the TCRdb D call of TRBD2 is not possible without DNA. The CDR3 spans 15 residues. The germline V gene has CDR1 MNHNS and CDR2 SASEGT. The CDR3: CASSGPAVAEETQYF.

This sequence joins TRBV12-3 or TRBV12-4 and TRBJ1-3; TCRdb outputs TRBD1, but without DNA this stays unchecked. This CDR3 region has 15 residues. CDR3 amino acids: CASNTGPHSGNTIYF.

This chain links TRBV6-6 with TRBJ1-5; lacking DNA, the TRBD1 call made by TCRdb goes unchecked. The CDR3 consists of 13 residues. In germline, CDR1 is MNHNY, CDR2 SVGAGI (reference sequence). The CDR3 sequence: CASRTDRAQPQHF.

This chain uses TRBV20-1 with TRBJ1-1; TCRdb indicates TRBD1, and absent DNA this call remains unverified. CDR1 and CDR2 from the germline V gene are DFQATT and SNEGSKA (reference sequence). The CDR3 covers 11 residues. The CDR3 sequence is CSVTQGTEAFF.